Here is one T cell receptor beta chain with its context. Its target is not known. The source of the sample is a study of OX40 agonist ivuxolimab in advanced cancers. The wider study: The dose-escalation cohort was about 86% male, with a mean age of approximately 62 years, ranging roughly 23 to 85. Three patients got partial responses; one had hepatocellular carcinoma and two had cutaneous melanoma.

Patients with a history of autoimmune disease or on systemic immunosuppression were excluded. The assay was immunoSEQ multiplex PCR, and TCRdb's table has in-frame clones only and misses some. The sample includes 77,000 or so clones, about 90% of them seen just once. Findings and caveats of the study: On average, a greater number of expanded clones characterised CD8+ T cells relative to CD4+.

V was pared by 7 bases and J by 4 bases, with 15 bases of the junction left unmatched. CDR3 length: 16 amino acids. Germline loops: CDR1 SGHAT, CDR2 FQNNGV. This sequence originates from an adult with an advanced solid tumor such as melanoma, head and neck, liver or kidney cancer. The sample was CD4+ or CD8+ T cells sorted from blood, taken in a trial of the OX40 agonist ivuxolimab. V gene TRBV11-2 combines with J gene TRBJ1-1; 7 bases agree with TRBD1. CDR3 sequence reads: CASNQGRVRGSTEAFF. DNA for the CDR3: TGTGCCAGCAACCAAGGACGGGTCAGGGGGAGCACTGAAGCTTTCTTT.